This record looks at one TCR beta chain sequence and its context. Its target is unknown. This record belongs to a study of shared clonotypes between healthy human individuals. General observations from the study: An expected dependence of interdonor clonotype sharing on sequencing depth was noted.

V lost 4 bases to trimming and J lost 7 bases, with 14 bases between them. CDR1 SQVTM and CDR2 ANQGSEA come from the germline V gene. This CDR3 has 13 amino acids. Clones were sequenced by immunoSEQ multiplex PCR, and TCRdb holds only the in-frame ones, with some missing. This repertoire shows around 480,000 clones, 60% to 80% found once; its top ten account for about an eighth. There were no recent acute infections or vaccinations among the donors, who were healthy HIV-negative adults. The sample comprised PBMCs. J is TRBJ2-1 and V is TRBV29-1; D is possibly TRBD2 (5 bases). The source of this sequence is a woman between 40 and 55 years old in good health. Some clones in this sample may be carry-over from other donors' samples. CDR3: CSVGWSGLNEQFF. The CDR3 nucleotides are TGCAGCGTTGGATGGAGCGGTCTTAATGAGCAGTTCTTC.